The clone carrying this T cell receptor beta chain was detected ten times or more. This sample is part of a study of T-cell reconstitution after alpha-beta-depleted transplantation in children. Library preparation (for TCRbeta) was performed with unique molecular identifiers. TCRdb reprocessed the PCR reads via MiXCR and lists one record per CDR3 protein. The sample has 700,000 or so distinct CDR3 sequences; approximately 14% are singletons. This CDR3 contains 13 residues. Germline CDR1 SGHRS, CDR2 YFSETQ. Trimming removed 4 bases from V and 4 bases from J, with 11 bases in between. The chain recombines TRBV5-1 with TRBJ2-5; the D is unclear. This receptor was identified in a girl aged 2 to 9 with congenital amegakaryocytic thrombocytopenia, due to receive a stem cell transplant. The specimen comprised PBMCs, sampled before TCRalphabeta/CD19-depleted stem cell transplant. Here the CDR3 DNA reads TGCGCCAGCAGCGGCCGGGCTGGAGAGACCCAGTACTTC. It encodes CASSGRAGETQYF.